The 13 T cell receptor beta chains presented below share a single source sample, sequenced in a study of CD4+ T cells in melanoma. Sequenced by immunoSEQ multiplex PCR; TCRdb stores in-frame clones only, minus some. The table includes roughly 9,600 clones, less than 85% detected once. Sequenced input: cells from a culture (not recorded whether cultured in vitro). The receptor set was obtained from a human donor with melanoma.

The chain combines TRBV6-6 with TRBJ2-2, with D perhaps being TRBD1 or TRBD2 (7 bases each). V shed 6 bases and J shed 2 bases, with 13 bases lying between them. The germline gives CDR1 MNHNY, CDR2 SVGAGI (reference sequence). The CDR3 runs 15 residues. The CDR3 region is CASSAGGGNTGELFF. The CDR3 region has the DNA TGTGCCAGCAGCGCAGGGGGGGGAAACACCGGGGAGCTGTTTTTT.

The chain employs TRBV5-4 and TRBJ1-4, with no clear D. Germline CDR1 reads SGHNT; CDR2 reads YYREEE (reference sequence). The CDR3 sequence is 13 residues long. V shed 0 bases and J shed 10 bases, with 10 bases lying between them. CDR3: CASSLGGDGKLFF. In nucleotides, the CDR3 is TGTGCCAGCAGCTTGGGGGGTGATGGAAAACTGTTTTTT.

The CDR3 loop reads CASSLREGGSGNTIYF. In DNA, the CDR3 is TGCGCCAGCAGCTTAAGAGAGGGGGGATCCGGAAACACCATATATTTT. The V gene is TRBV5-1, the J gene TRBJ1-3; D may be TRBD1 (6 bases). Germline V lookup: CDR1 SGHRS, CDR2 YFSETQ. The CDR3 sequence is 16 residues long. Trimming cost V 2 bases and J 4 bases, with 16 bases left between them.

The chain has TRBV7-3 and TRBJ2-3; 7 nucleotides match TRBD2. Germline V gene sequence: CDR1 SGHTA, CDR2 FQGTGA. Trimming removed 5 bases from V and 1 base from J; junction bases left unmatched: 9. The CDR3 loop spans 16 amino acids. CDR3 sequence reads: CASSTRRGGGTDTQYF. CDR3 coding DNA: TGTGCCAGCAGCACCCGAAGGGGAGGGGGCACAGATACGCAGTATTTT.

This clone was recorded only once. The rearrangement joins TRBV5-5 to TRBJ2-3; tentatively, D is TRBD2 (6 bases). There are 16 residues in the CDR3. Germline V gene lookup returns CDR1 SGHKS and CDR2 YYEKEE (reference sequence). Trimming left V 4 bases short and J 0 bases short, with 15 bases between. The CDR3, as DNA: TGTGCCAGCAGCCTAAAGCTTAGCGGAAGCACAGATACGCAGTATTTT. Translation: CASSLKLSGSTDTQYF. The whole variable domain, filled in from reference TRBV5-5 and TRBJ2-3, reads DAGVTQSPTHLIKTRGQQVTLRCSPISGHKSVSWYQQVLGQGPQFIFQYYEKEERGRGNFPDRFSARQFPNYSSELNVNALLLGDSALYLCASSLKLSGSTDTQYFGPGTRLTVL.

The chain combines TRBV18 with TRBJ1-2; maybe TRBD1 (6 bases). The CDR3 loop spans 12 amino acids. The germline V gene encodes CDR1 KGHSH and CDR2 LQKENI. V lost 8 bases, J lost 8 bases, and 15 bases lay in between. In DNA, the CDR3 is TGTGCCAGCCTAACCGGACAGCGCGGCTACACCTTC. This translates into CASLTGQRGYTF.

This chain uses TRBV30 with TRBJ1-3; D not resolved. V shed 4 bases and J shed 3 bases, with 7 bases lying between them. In germline, CDR1 is GTSNPN, CDR2 SVGIG (reference sequence). The CDR3 runs to 12 residues. The CDR3 nucleotides are TGTGCCTGGAAGGCCATTGGAAACACCATATATTTT. Its protein product is CAWKAIGNTIYF.

The gene calls are TRBV4-1 and TRBJ2-7; the D gene is possibly TRBD1 (8 bases). The CDR3 has 16 residues. V shed 1 base and J shed 2 bases, with 15 bases lying between them. Germline CDR1 is MGHRA and CDR2 is YSYEKL. For the CDR3, the DNA is TGCGCCAGCAGCCAAGTTACAGGGGGGGTTCCCTACGAGCAGTACTTC. The encoded protein is CASSQVTGGVPYEQYF.

The chain joins TRBV9 to TRBJ2-7; D gene ambiguous. The V gene's germline CDR1 is SGDLS and CDR2 YYNGEE. The CDR3 covers 13 residues. V was shortened by 3 bases and J by 3 bases, with 10 bases between the two germline ends. The CDR3 protein is CASSGRTNYEQYF. CDR3 DNA: TGTGCCAGCAGCGGTCGAACAAACTACGAGCAGTACTTC. The variable domain in full, with the rest retrieved from reference TRBV9 and TRBJ2-7, is DSGVTQTPKHLITATGQRVTLRCSPRSGDLSVYWYQQSLDQGLQFLIQYYNGEERAKGNILERFSAQQFPDLHSELNLSSLELGDSALYFCASSGRTNYEQYFGPGTRLTVT.

The chain employs TRBV7-3 and TRBJ2-7, with no clear D. Germline values: CDR1 SGHTA, CDR2 FQGTGA. The CDR3 runs 13 residues. Trimming left V 1 base short and J 5 bases short, with 9 bases between. CDR3 sequence: CASSLIAQDEQYF. The CDR3 nucleotides read TGTGCCAGCAGCTTAATCGCCCAGGACGAGCAGTACTTC.

The rearrangement joins TRBV7-9 to TRBJ2-5; 8 nucleotides line up with TRBD1. With V trimmed by 3 bases and J by 2 bases, 11 bases remained unmatched. The CDR3 is made up of 17 amino acids. Germline CDR1 is SEHNR and CDR2 is FQNEAQ (reference sequence). In nucleotides, the CDR3 is TGTGCCAGCAGCTTGGGAACAGGGGGTGGAGGTCAAGAGACCCAGTACTTC. Translated, it gives CASSLGTGGGGQETQYF.

The chain employs TRBV11-2 and TRBJ2-1, with unresolved D. The CDR3 has 15 amino acids. V was trimmed by 0 bases and J by 2 bases, leaving 8 bases between them. Germline loops: CDR1 SGHAT, CDR2 FQNNGV. The CDR3 spells CASSLEGSTYNEQFF. The CDR3 DNA is TGTGCCAGCAGCTTAGAAGGGTCCACCTACAATGAGCAGTTCTTC. Filled out from reference TRBV11-2 and TRBJ2-1, the complete variable domain reads EAGVAQSPRYKIIEKRQSVAFWCNPISGHATLYWYQQILGQGPKLLIQFQNNGVVDDSQLPKDRFSAERLKGVDSTLKIQPAKLEDSAVYLCASSLEGSTYNEQFFGPGTRLTVL.

The J gene is TRBJ2-7, the V gene TRBV5-1; maybe TRBD1 (7 bases). V shed 2 bases and J shed 1 base, with 10 bases lying between them. The length of the CDR3 is 14 residues. CDR1 is SGHRS and CDR2 is YFSETQ in the germline V gene. The CDR3 DNA reads TGCGCCAGCAGCTTCCCAGGGGGGTCCTACGAGCAGTACTTC. The encoded protein is CASSFPGGSYEQYF.